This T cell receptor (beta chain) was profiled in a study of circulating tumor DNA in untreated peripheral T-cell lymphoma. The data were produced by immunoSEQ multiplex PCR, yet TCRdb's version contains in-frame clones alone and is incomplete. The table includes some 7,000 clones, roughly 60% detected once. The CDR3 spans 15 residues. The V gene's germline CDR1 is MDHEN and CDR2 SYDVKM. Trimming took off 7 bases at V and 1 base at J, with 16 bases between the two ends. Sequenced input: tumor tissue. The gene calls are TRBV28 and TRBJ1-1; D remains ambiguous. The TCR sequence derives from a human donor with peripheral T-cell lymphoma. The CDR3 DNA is TGTGCCAGCACACGCTTGTTGGTTCGGAACACTGAAGCTTTCTTT. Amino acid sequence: CASTRLLVRNTEAFF.